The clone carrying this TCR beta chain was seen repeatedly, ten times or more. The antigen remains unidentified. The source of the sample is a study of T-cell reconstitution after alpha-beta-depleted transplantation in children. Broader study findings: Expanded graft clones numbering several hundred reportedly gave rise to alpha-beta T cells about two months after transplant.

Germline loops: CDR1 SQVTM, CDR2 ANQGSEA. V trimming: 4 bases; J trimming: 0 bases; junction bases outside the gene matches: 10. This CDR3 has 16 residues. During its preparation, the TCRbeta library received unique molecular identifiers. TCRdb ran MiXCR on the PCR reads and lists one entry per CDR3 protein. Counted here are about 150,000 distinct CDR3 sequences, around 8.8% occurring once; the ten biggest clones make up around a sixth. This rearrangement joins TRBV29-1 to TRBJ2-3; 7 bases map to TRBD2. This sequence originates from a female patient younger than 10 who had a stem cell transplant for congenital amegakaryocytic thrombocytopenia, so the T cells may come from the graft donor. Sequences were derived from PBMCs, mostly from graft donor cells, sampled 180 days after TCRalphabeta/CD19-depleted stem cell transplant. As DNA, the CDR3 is TGCAGCGTTGCCCTAGGGGCGGGAGTTAGCACAGATACGCAGTATTTT. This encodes CSVALGAGVSTDTQYF.